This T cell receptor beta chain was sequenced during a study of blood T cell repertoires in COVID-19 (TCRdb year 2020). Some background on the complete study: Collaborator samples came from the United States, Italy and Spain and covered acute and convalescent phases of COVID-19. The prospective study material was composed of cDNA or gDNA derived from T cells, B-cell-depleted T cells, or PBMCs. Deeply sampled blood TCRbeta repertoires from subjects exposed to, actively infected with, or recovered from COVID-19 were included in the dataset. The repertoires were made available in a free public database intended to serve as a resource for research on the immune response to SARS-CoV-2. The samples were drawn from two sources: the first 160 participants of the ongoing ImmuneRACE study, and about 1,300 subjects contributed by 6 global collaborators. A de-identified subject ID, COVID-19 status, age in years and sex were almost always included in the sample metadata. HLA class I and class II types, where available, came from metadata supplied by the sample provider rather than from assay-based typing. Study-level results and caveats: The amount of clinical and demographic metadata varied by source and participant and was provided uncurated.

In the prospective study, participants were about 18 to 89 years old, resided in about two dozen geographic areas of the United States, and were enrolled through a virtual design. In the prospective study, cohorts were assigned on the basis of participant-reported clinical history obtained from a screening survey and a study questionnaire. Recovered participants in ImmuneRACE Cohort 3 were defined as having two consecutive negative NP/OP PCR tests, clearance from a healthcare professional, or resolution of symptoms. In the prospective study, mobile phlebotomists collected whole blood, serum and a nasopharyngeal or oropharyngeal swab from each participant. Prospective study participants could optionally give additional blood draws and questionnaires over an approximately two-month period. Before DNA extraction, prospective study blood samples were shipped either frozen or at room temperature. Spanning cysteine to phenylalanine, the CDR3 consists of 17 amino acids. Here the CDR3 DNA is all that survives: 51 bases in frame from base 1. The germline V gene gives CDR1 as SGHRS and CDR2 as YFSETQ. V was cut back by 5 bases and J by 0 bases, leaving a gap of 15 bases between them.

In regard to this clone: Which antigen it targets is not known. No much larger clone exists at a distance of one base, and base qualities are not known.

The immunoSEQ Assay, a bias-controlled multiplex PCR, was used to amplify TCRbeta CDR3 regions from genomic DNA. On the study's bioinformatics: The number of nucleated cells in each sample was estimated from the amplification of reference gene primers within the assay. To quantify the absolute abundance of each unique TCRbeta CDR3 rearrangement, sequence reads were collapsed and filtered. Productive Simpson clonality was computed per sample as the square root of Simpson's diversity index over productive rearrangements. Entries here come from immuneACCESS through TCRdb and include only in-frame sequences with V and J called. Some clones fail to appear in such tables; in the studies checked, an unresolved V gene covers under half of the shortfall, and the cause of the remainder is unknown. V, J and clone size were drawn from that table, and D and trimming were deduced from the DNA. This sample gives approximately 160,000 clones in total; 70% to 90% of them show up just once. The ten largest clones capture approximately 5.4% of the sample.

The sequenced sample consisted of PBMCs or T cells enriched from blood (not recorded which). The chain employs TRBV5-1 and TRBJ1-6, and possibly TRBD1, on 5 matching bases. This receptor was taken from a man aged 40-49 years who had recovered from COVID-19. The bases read TGCGCCAGCAGACCGCGAGGACAAGACTCCTATAATTCACCCCTCCACTTT. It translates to CASRPRGQDSYNSPLHF.